Following are 5 T cell receptor beta chains from one sample sequenced in a study of PD-1 blockade in classical Hodgkin lymphoma. In every patient, relapse followed autologous stem cell transplantation, while exposure to brentuximab vedotin differed. Only in-frame clones appear in the TCRdb table, and some are missing; sequencing was by immunoSEQ multiplex PCR. Here the sample spans over 25,000 clones, roughly 70% being singletons. The sequencing used peripheral blood mononuclear cells (PBMCs), collected before the second cycle of nivolumab. The receptors here all came from a human donor with classical Hodgkin lymphoma.

The chain recombines TRBV18 with TRBJ1-2, with TRBD1 as a possible D gene (6 bases). CDR1 and CDR2 (germline): KGHSH, LQKENI. V lost 3 bases, J lost 8 bases, and 16 bases lay in between. This CDR3 contains 14 residues. The CDR3 bases are TGTGCCAGCTCACCGGGGGGCAGGGAGGACGGCTACACCTTC. Its protein product is CASSPGGREDGYTF.

The chain employs TRBV2 and TRBJ2-3; D is unresolved. V lost 7 bases to trimming and J lost 1 base, with 15 bases between them. Germline values: CDR1 SNHLY, CDR2 FYNNEI. The CDR3 is 15 residues long. CDR3 sequence reads: CASKVPQSGTDTQYF. CDR3 DNA sequence: TGTGCCAGCAAGGTCCCGCAGTCCGGCACAGATACGCAGTATTTT.

This clone was counted only a few times. The chain couples TRBV19 to TRBJ1-4; the D is unclear. Germline V gives CDR1 LNHDA, CDR2 SQIVND (reference sequence). Trimming shortened V by 10 bases and J by 3 bases, and 15 bases separated the two germline ends. The CDR3 extends over 14 amino acids. CDR3 sequence: CATSPGLSNEKLFF. The CDR3 DNA sequence: TGTGCCACCTCCCCGGGCCTTTCTAATGAAAAACTGTTTTTT. Complete variable domain (other parts from reference TRBV19 and TRBJ1-4): DGGITQSPKYLFRKEGQNVTLSCEQNLNHDAMYWYRQDPGQGLRLIYYSQIVNDFQKGDIAEGYSVSREKKESFPLTVTSAQKNPTAFYLCATSPGLSNEKLFFGSGTQLSVL.

The chain employs TRBV7-2 and TRBJ1-5; no clear D. Trimming shortened V by 5 bases and J by 3 bases, and 5 bases separated the two germline ends. Germline V gene data show CDR1 as SGHTA and CDR2 as FQGNSA. The CDR3 has 12 residues. CDR3 nucleotides: TGTGCCAGCAGCCCGTACAATCAGCCCCAGCATTTT. This translates into CASSPYNQPQHF. Based on the CDR3 plus reference TRBV7-2 and TRBJ1-5, the full variable domain is GAGVSQSPSNKVTEKGKDVELRCDPISGHTALYWYRQSLGQGLEFLIYFQGNSAPDKSGLPSDRFSAERTGGSVSTLTIQRTQQEDSAVYLCASSPYNQPQHFGDGTRLSIL.

The J gene is TRBJ1-1, the V gene TRBV7-9; D is uncertain. Trimming left V 3 bases short and J 1 base short, with 6 bases between. The germline CDR1 and CDR2 sequences are SEHNR and FQNEAQ (reference sequence). The CDR3 contains 13 residues. In nucleotides, the CDR3 is TGTGCCAGCAGCTTCGACGCGAACACTGAAGCTTTCTTT. Translating it yields CASSFDANTEAFF.